A selection of T cell receptor beta chains follows, all from one sample in a study of control samples from healthy donors and cancer patients. Measured with immunoSEQ multiplex PCR; TCRdb has only the in-frame clones, and not every one. The sample has some 130,000 clones, around nine tenths seen once. Material for sequencing was PBMCs. The receptors come from a middle-aged man with head and neck cancer. CDR3s include the opening cysteine and the closing phenylalanine or tryptophan. Fields, in order: clone size, D gene, J gene, V gene, CDR3 protein, CDR3 DNA. A D gene is named only where the DNA matches it firmly. Expanded clones get a size class; other rows say once, few or many, or leave the size out.

abundance: .; d_gene: .; j_gene: TRBJ2-1; v_gene: TRBV27; CDR3aa: CASSFSAEYNEQFF; CDR3nt: TGTGCCAGCAGTTTCTCAGCGGAATACAATGAGCAGTTCTTC
abundance: .; d_gene: .; j_gene: TRBJ1-3; v_gene: TRBV7-9; CDR3aa: CASSSRPTGSGNTIYF; CDR3nt: TGTGCCAGCAGCTCCAGACCCACGGGCTCTGGAAACACCATATATTTT
abundance: .; d_gene: .; j_gene: TRBJ2-7; v_gene: TRBV4-1; CDR3aa: CASSRDLVDSQYF; CDR3nt: TGCGCCAGCAGCCGGGACTTGGTAGACTCTCAGTACTTC
abundance: .; d_gene: .; j_gene: TRBJ2-7; v_gene: TRBV14; CDR3aa: CASPCRGNGPLLYEQYF; CDR3nt: TGTGCCAGCCCCTGTAGGGGTAACGGCCCGTTACTCTACGAGCAGTACTTC
abundance: .; d_gene: .; j_gene: TRBJ2-2; v_gene: TRBV6-5; CDR3aa: CASLRGAGTGELFF; CDR3nt: TGTGCCAGCCTAAGAGGGGCAGGTACCGGGGAGCTGTTTTTT
abundance: .; d_gene: .; j_gene: TRBJ2-7; v_gene: TRBV10-3; CDR3aa: CAIRSGTHYEQYF; CDR3nt: TGTGCCATCAGATCCGGGACCCACTACGAGCAGTACTTC
abundance: .; d_gene: .; j_gene: TRBJ2-3; v_gene: TRBV6-5; CDR3aa: CASSIRDPQYF; CDR3nt: TGTGCCAGCAGTATCCGGGACCCGCAGTATTTT
abundance: .; d_gene: .; j_gene: TRBJ1-1; v_gene: TRBV28; CDR3aa: CASSLQLTEAFF; CDR3nt: TGTGCCAGCAGCCTCCAACTCACTGAAGCTTTCTTT
abundance: .; d_gene: .; j_gene: TRBJ2-2; v_gene: TRBV7-3; CDR3aa: CASRPGSANTGELFF; CDR3nt: TGTGCCAGCAGGCCGGGGTCCGCGAACACCGGGGAGCTGTTTTTT
abundance: once; d_gene: .; j_gene: TRBJ2-1; v_gene: TRBV29-1; CDR3aa: CSVEEPDSRYNEQFF; CDR3nt: TGCAGCGTTGAAGAACCCGACAGCAGATACAATGAGCAGTTCTTC
abundance: .; d_gene: .; j_gene: TRBJ1-6; v_gene: TRBV6-4; CDR3aa: CASSDGQGNSPLHF; CDR3nt: TGTGCCAGCAGTGACGGTCAGGGTAATTCACCCCTCCACTTT
abundance: .; d_gene: .; j_gene: TRBJ1-4; v_gene: TRBV3-1/TRBV3-2; CDR3aa: CASSQGGVGSEKLFF; CDR3nt: TGTGCCAGCAGCCAAGGGGGAGTAGGGAGTGAAAAACTGTTTTTT
abundance: .; d_gene: .; j_gene: TRBJ2-7; v_gene: TRBV7-2; CDR3aa: CASSLDLGTYEQYF; CDR3nt: TGTGCCAGCAGCTTAGATCTTGGCACCTACGAGCAGTACTTC
abundance: .; d_gene: TRBD2; j_gene: TRBJ2-5; v_gene: TRBV27; CDR3aa: CASSPPRSGGAGETQYF; CDR3nt: TGTGCCAGCAGTCCGCCGCGAAGCGGGGGGGCCGGAGAGACCCAGTACTTC
abundance: .; d_gene: TRBD1; j_gene: TRBJ1-1; v_gene: TRBV7-2; CDR3aa: CASSSGTGNFGNTEAFF; CDR3nt: TGTGCCAGCAGCTCCGGGACAGGGAATTTTGGGAACACTGAAGCTTTCTTT
abundance: .; d_gene: .; j_gene: TRBJ2-5; v_gene: TRBV9; CDR3aa: CASSVGGGMQETQYF; CDR3nt: TGTGCCAGCAGCGTCGGAGGGGGTATGCAAGAGACCCAGTACTTC
abundance: .; d_gene: TRBD1; j_gene: TRBJ1-4; v_gene: TRBV19; CDR3aa: CASSPSTGTVIEKLFF; CDR3nt: TGTGCCAGTAGTCCATCGACCGGGACAGTCATTGAAAAACTGTTTTTT
abundance: few; d_gene: .; j_gene: TRBJ1-4; v_gene: TRBV9; CDR3aa: CASSARAHNEKLFF; CDR3nt: TGTGCCAGCAGCGCCAGGGCACATAATGAAAAACTGTTTTTT
abundance: .; d_gene: .; j_gene: TRBJ2-3; v_gene: TRBV7-2; CDR3aa: CASSPGLATDTQYF; CDR3nt: TGTGCCAGCAGCCCCGGACTGGCCACAGATACGCAGTATTTT
abundance: .; d_gene: .; j_gene: TRBJ2-4; v_gene: TRBV19; CDR3aa: CASSTWTVLAKNIQYF; CDR3nt: TGTGCCAGTAGTACCTGGACCGTACTAGCCAAAAACATTCAGTACTTC
abundance: .; d_gene: .; j_gene: TRBJ2-1; v_gene: TRBV10-3; CDR3aa: CATYVGDSYNEQFF; CDR3nt: TGTGCCACCTACGTAGGGGACTCCTACAATGAGCAGTTCTTC
abundance: medium-sized; d_gene: .; j_gene: TRBJ1-5; v_gene: TRBV3-1/TRBV3-2; CDR3aa: CASSQDRQPQHF; CDR3nt: TGTGCCAGCAGCCAAGATAGGCAGCCCCAGCATTTT
abundance: .; d_gene: .; j_gene: TRBJ2-7; v_gene: TRBV27; CDR3aa: CASSSDLIPYEQYF; CDR3nt: TGTGCCAGCAGTTCCGACTTGATACCCTACGAGCAGTACTTC
abundance: once; d_gene: TRBD1; j_gene: TRBJ1-1; v_gene: TRBV13; CDR3aa: CASSYGQGRTEAFF; CDR3nt: TGTGCCAGCAGCTATGGACAGGGGAGAACTGAAGCTTTCTTT
abundance: .; d_gene: .; j_gene: TRBJ2-5; v_gene: TRBV6-4; CDR3aa: CASSDPIRTLKETQYF; CDR3nt: TGTGCCAGCAGTGACCCCATTCGGACACTTAAAGAGACCCAGTACTTC
abundance: .; d_gene: .; j_gene: TRBJ1-1; v_gene: TRBV6-5; CDR3aa: CASSPGGVKAFF; CDR3nt: TGTGCCAGCAGCCCGGGAGGAGTTAAAGCTTTCTTT
abundance: .; d_gene: .; j_gene: TRBJ2-1; v_gene: TRBV6-5; CDR3aa: CASSAWTVNEQFF; CDR3nt: TGTGCCAGCAGCGCATGGACCGTCAATGAGCAGTTCTTC
abundance: .; d_gene: .; j_gene: TRBJ2-7; v_gene: TRBV6-4; CDR3aa: CASLRIRGRENEQYF; CDR3nt: TGTGCCAGCCTCCGGATTAGGGGCAGGGAGAACGAGCAGTACTTC
abundance: .; d_gene: .; j_gene: TRBJ1-5; v_gene: TRBV6-5; CDR3aa: CASSYNRDSNQPQHF; CDR3nt: TGTGCCAGCAGTTACAACAGAGATAGCAATCAGCCCCAGCATTTT
abundance: .; d_gene: TRBD1; j_gene: TRBJ2-1; v_gene: TRBV30; CDR3aa: CAWGRDRVSRGSNEQFF; CDR3nt: TGTGCCTGGGGTAGGGACAGGGTCTCCCGAGGGTCCAATGAGCAGTTCTTC
abundance: once; d_gene: TRBD2; j_gene: TRBJ2-3; v_gene: TRBV6-5; CDR3aa: CASSSTSGDSTDTQYF; CDR3nt: TGTGCCAGCAGTTCAACTAGCGGGGATAGCACAGATACGCAGTATTTT
abundance: .; d_gene: TRBD1; j_gene: TRBJ1-2; v_gene: TRBV5-1; CDR3aa: CASSLSRTGPNYGYTF; CDR3nt: TGCGCCAGCAGCTTGAGTCGGACAGGGCCCAACTATGGCTACACCTTC
abundance: .; d_gene: .; j_gene: TRBJ1-1; v_gene: TRBV7-8; CDR3aa: CASSLVQVNTEAFF; CDR3nt: TGTGCCAGCAGCTTAGTACAGGTGAACACTGAAGCTTTCTTT
abundance: .; d_gene: TRBD2; j_gene: TRBJ2-6; v_gene: TRBV23-1; CDR3aa: CASSQSVGGLVSDEPSGANVLTF; CDR3nt: TGCGCCAGCAGTCAATCGGTGGGGGGACTAGTCTCTGATGAACCCTCTGGGGCCAACGTCCTGACTTTC
abundance: .; d_gene: TRBD1; j_gene: TRBJ2-7; v_gene: TRBV6-5; CDR3aa: CASSYKGAEQYF; CDR3nt: TGTGCCAGCAGTTACAAGGGGGCCGAGCAGTACTTC
abundance: .; d_gene: .; j_gene: TRBJ2-7; v_gene: TRBV4-1; CDR3aa: CASSALPSSYEQYF; CDR3nt: TGCGCCAGCAGCGCCTTACCCTCCTCCTACGAGCAGTACTTC
abundance: .; d_gene: .; j_gene: TRBJ1-6; v_gene: TRBV6-1; CDR3aa: CASSDAFLGNSPLHF; CDR3nt: TGTGCCAGCAGTGACGCGTTTCTTGGAAATTCACCCCTCCACTTT
abundance: .; d_gene: .; j_gene: TRBJ2-7; v_gene: TRBV10-2; CDR3aa: CASSVLRYYEQYF; CDR3nt: TGCGCCAGTTCCGTCTTGAGGTACTACGAGCAGTACTTC
abundance: .; d_gene: .; j_gene: TRBJ2-3; v_gene: TRBV27; CDR3aa: CASSWGPGDTQYF; CDR3nt: TGTGCCAGCAGTTGGGGCCCAGGGGATACGCAGTATTTT
abundance: .; d_gene: .; j_gene: TRBJ1-1; v_gene: TRBV5-1; CDR3aa: CASSPSFEGTEAFF; CDR3nt: TGCGCCAGCAGCCCCAGTTTTGAGGGCACTGAAGCTTTCTTT
abundance: .; d_gene: .; j_gene: TRBJ1-1; v_gene: TRBV6-5; CDR3aa: CASSYSVSNTEAFF; CDR3nt: TGTGCCAGCAGTTACTCGGTCAGCAACACTGAAGCTTTCTTT
abundance: few; d_gene: TRBD1; j_gene: TRBJ1-1; v_gene: TRBV7-9; CDR3aa: CASSLTGSRNTEAFF; CDR3nt: TGTGCCAGCAGCCTGACAGGGTCACGGAACACTGAAGCTTTCTTT
abundance: .; d_gene: TRBD2; j_gene: TRBJ2-1; v_gene: TRBV5-1; CDR3aa: CASSNLADSYNEQFF; CDR3nt: TGCGCCAGCAGCAACCTAGCGGACTCCTACAATGAGCAGTTCTTC
abundance: .; d_gene: TRBD1; j_gene: TRBJ2-3; v_gene: TRBV30; CDR3aa: CAWSGGGSTDTQYF; CDR3nt: TGTGCCTGGTCAGGGGGCGGGAGCACAGATACGCAGTATTTT